The rows below give T cell receptor beta chains drawn from one sample of a study of T cell changes during pregnancy in multiple sclerosis. Assay: immunoSEQ multiplex PCR; the TCRdb copy retains only in-frame clones and omits some. This table holds 40,000 to 50,000 clones, 91% found once. The sequencing used CD8+ T cells from peripheral blood mononuclear cells, collected after pregnancy. The origin of the receptors is a female donor with multiple sclerosis, enrolled in a pregnancy study. Both conserved end residues are part of each CDR3. D genes are given only for firm matches. Where a row states a size, it is once, few, many or the class of an expanded clone; other rows omit it.

V gene: TRBV5-4; J gene: TRBJ2-5; D gene: TRBD1; clone size: -; CDR3 DNA: TGTGCCAGCAGCTTGGCGCGAACAGGGGAAGAGACCCAGTACTTC; CDR3 protein: CASSLARTGEETQYF
V gene: TRBV10-3; J gene: TRBJ2-1; D gene: -; clone size: -; CDR3 DNA: TGTGCCATCAGTGAGTCGGTGGGCAGGTCCTACAATGAGCAGTTCTTC; CDR3 protein: CAISESVGRSYNEQFF
V gene: TRBV7-9; J gene: TRBJ2-7; D gene: -; clone size: -; CDR3 DNA: TGTGCCAGCAGCTTAGCCCAGGGGACACTGTACGAGCAGTACTTC; CDR3 protein: CASSLAQGTLYEQYF
V gene: TRBV6-5; J gene: TRBJ1-6; D gene: -; clone size: few; CDR3 DNA: TGTGCCGAGGGGGATTCACCCCTCCACTTT; CDR3 protein: CAEGDSPLHF
V gene: TRBV5-1; J gene: TRBJ1-1; D gene: TRBD1; clone size: once; CDR3 DNA: TGCGCCAGCAGCTTCGGACAGGGAACTGAAGCTTTCTTT; CDR3 protein: CASSFGQGTEAFF
V gene: TRBV6-1; J gene: TRBJ2-5; D gene: -; clone size: -; CDR3 DNA: TGTGCCAGCAGTGTTTACGGCCAAGAGACCCAGTACTTC; CDR3 protein: CASSVYGQETQYF
V gene: TRBV27; J gene: TRBJ2-2; D gene: -; clone size: -; CDR3 DNA: TGTGCCAGCAGTTGGGGGGTTGGAACCGGGGAGCTGTTTTTT; CDR3 protein: CASSWGVGTGELFF
V gene: TRBV7-2; J gene: TRBJ2-7; D gene: -; clone size: -; CDR3 DNA: TGTGCCAGCAGCCTCATGTCACAGGTACACGAGCAGTACTTC; CDR3 protein: CASSLMSQVHEQYF
V gene: TRBV6-5; J gene: TRBJ1-1; D gene: -; clone size: -; CDR3 DNA: TGTGCCATCTCGGTGGGGGGAGGGACTGAAGCTTTCTTT; CDR3 protein: CAISVGGGTEAFF
V gene: TRBV6-1; J gene: TRBJ2-7; D gene: TRBD2; clone size: -; CDR3 DNA: TGTGCCAGCAGCCGGGGGGAATCCTACGAGCAGTACTTC; CDR3 protein: CASSRGESYEQYF
V gene: TRBV5-1; J gene: TRBJ2-7; D gene: TRBD1; clone size: -; CDR3 DNA: TGCGCCAGCAGCTTGCTGGACAGGGGATCTTACGAGCAGTACTTC; CDR3 protein: CASSLLDRGSYEQYF
V gene: TRBV5-1; J gene: TRBJ1-1; D gene: -; clone size: -; CDR3 DNA: TGCGCCAGCCAGGGTGGGGACACTGAAGCTTTCTTT; CDR3 protein: CASQGGDTEAFF
V gene: TRBV6-5; J gene: TRBJ1-1; D gene: TRBD1; clone size: few; CDR3 DNA: TGTGCCAGCAGTGAGGGACAGGCTAACACTGAAGCTTTCTTT; CDR3 protein: CASSEGQANTEAFF
V gene: TRBV29-1; J gene: TRBJ1-2; D gene: -; clone size: -; CDR3 DNA: TGCAGCGTTGAATATTTTGGCTACACCTTC; CDR3 protein: CSVEYFGYTF
V gene: TRBV6-5; J gene: TRBJ2-3; D gene: -; clone size: once; CDR3 DNA: TGTGCCAGCAGTTACTTTCTAGGGACATTGGAGGATACGCAGTATTTT; CDR3 protein: CASSYFLGTLEDTQYF
V gene: TRBV15; J gene: TRBJ2-7; D gene: TRBD1; clone size: -; CDR3 DNA: TGTGCCACCAGCGGCCTCCGGGACAGGGCGTTTGGGGAGCAGTACTTC; CDR3 protein: CATSGLRDRAFGEQYF
V gene: TRBV15; J gene: TRBJ1-2; D gene: -; clone size: -; CDR3 DNA: TGTGCCACCAGGGATACAGGGTTTTGGAATGGCTACACCTTC; CDR3 protein: CATRDTGFWNGYTF
V gene: TRBV19; J gene: TRBJ2-1; D gene: -; clone size: -; CDR3 DNA: TGTGCCAGTAGTATAGGGGAGAATGAGCAGTTCTTC; CDR3 protein: CASSIGENEQFF
V gene: TRBV9; J gene: TRBJ2-5; D gene: TRBD1; clone size: -; CDR3 DNA: TGTGCCAGCAGCGGGGAGACAGGGGCAGGTGAGACCCAGTACTTC; CDR3 protein: CASSGETGAGETQYF
V gene: TRBV27; J gene: TRBJ1-5; D gene: -; clone size: -; CDR3 DNA: TGTGCCGCTAGGGGAGGAGGCAATCAGCCCCAGCATTTT; CDR3 protein: CAARGGGNQPQHF
V gene: TRBV13; J gene: TRBJ1-4; D gene: -; clone size: -; CDR3 DNA: TGTGCCAGCAGAAGGGAGGCTTCGGCAACTAATGAAAAACTGTTTTTT; CDR3 protein: CASRREASATNEKLFF
V gene: TRBV29-1; J gene: TRBJ2-2; D gene: TRBD2; clone size: -; CDR3 DNA: TGCAGCGGGGATAGCGGGGGGGCTGGGGAGCTGTTTTTT; CDR3 protein: CSGDSGGAGELFF
V gene: TRBV27; J gene: TRBJ2-5; D gene: -; clone size: -; CDR3 DNA: TGTGCCAGCAGTTTACAGTTTGAGGAAGAGACCCAGTACTTC; CDR3 protein: CASSLQFEEETQYF
V gene: TRBV19; J gene: TRBJ1-1; D gene: -; clone size: -; CDR3 DNA: TGTGCCAGTTTCATGAACACTGAAGCTTTCTTT; CDR3 protein: CASFMNTEAFF
V gene: TRBV5-4; J gene: TRBJ2-1; D gene: TRBD2; clone size: once; CDR3 DNA: TGTGCCAGCAGCCCTGGGGGGGATACCTACAATGAGCAGTTCTTC; CDR3 protein: CASSPGGDTYNEQFF
V gene: TRBV5-5; J gene: TRBJ1-4; D gene: TRBD1; clone size: -; CDR3 DNA: TGTGCCAGCAGCCCCAGGGACAGGGGGAACGAACCGTCAACTAATGAAAAACTGTTTTTT; CDR3 protein: CASSPRDRGNEPSTNEKLFF
V gene: TRBV6-1; J gene: TRBJ2-7; D gene: -; clone size: -; CDR3 DNA: TGTGCCAGCAGAGCATACCCAGGGTCCTCTGACGAGCAGTACTTC; CDR3 protein: CASRAYPGSSDEQYF
V gene: TRBV19; J gene: TRBJ2-6; D gene: -; clone size: -; CDR3 DNA: TGTGCCAGCATGGGGCACCCGGGCACCGACTCTGGGGCCAACGTCCTGACTTTC; CDR3 protein: CASMGHPGTDSGANVLTF
V gene: TRBV11-3; J gene: TRBJ1-1; D gene: TRBD1; clone size: -; CDR3 DNA: TGTGCCAGCAGCTTGACAGGGTGGGCTGAAGCTTTCTTT; CDR3 protein: CASSLTGWAEAFF
V gene: TRBV12-5; J gene: TRBJ1-5; D gene: TRBD1; clone size: -; CDR3 DNA: TGTGCTAGTGGCCTCCACAGGGGGCAAGATCAGCCCCAGCATTTT; CDR3 protein: CASGLHRGQDQPQHF
V gene: TRBV30; J gene: TRBJ1-6; D gene: TRBD1; clone size: -; CDR3 DNA: TGTGCCTGGAACCGACAGGGCAATTCACCCCTCCACTTT; CDR3 protein: CAWNRQGNSPLHF
V gene: TRBV7-6; J gene: TRBJ2-2; D gene: -; clone size: once; CDR3 DNA: TGTGCCAGCAGCTTAGCTGGTACAGGGAGGGGCACCGGGGAGCTGTTTTTT; CDR3 protein: CASSLAGTGRGTGELFF
V gene: TRBV4-1; J gene: TRBJ1-1; D gene: -; clone size: -; CDR3 DNA: TGCGCCAGCAGCCATGTGGGACTGAGGAACACTGAAGCTTTCTTT; CDR3 protein: CASSHVGLRNTEAFF
V gene: TRBV13; J gene: TRBJ2-3; D gene: TRBD2; clone size: -; CDR3 DNA: TGTGCCAGCAGCACGTCCGGGACTAGCGGGGGCACAGATACGCAGTATTTT; CDR3 protein: CASSTSGTSGGTDTQYF
V gene: TRBV5-6; J gene: TRBJ1-2; D gene: -; clone size: once; CDR3 DNA: TGTGCCAGCAGCTCCAAAAAGGGGGTCTATGGCTACACCTTC; CDR3 protein: CASSSKKGVYGYTF
V gene: TRBV4-1; J gene: TRBJ1-1; D gene: -; clone size: -; CDR3 DNA: TGCGCCAGCAGCCAAGTTGGGGGGTACACTGAAGCTTTCTTT; CDR3 protein: CASSQVGGYTEAFF
V gene: TRBV5-6; J gene: TRBJ1-4; D gene: -; clone size: -; CDR3 DNA: TGTGCCAGCAGCTTGGCTGTACAGGGCTTTGCAACTAATGAAAAACTGTTTTTT; CDR3 protein: CASSLAVQGFATNEKLFF
V gene: TRBV7-7; J gene: TRBJ2-1; D gene: TRBD2; clone size: -; CDR3 DNA: TGTGCTAGCAGCGAAGGACTAGGGGCACTTTGGGAGCAGTTCTTC; CDR3 protein: CASSEGLGALWEQFF
V gene: TRBV19; J gene: TRBJ1-2; D gene: -; clone size: -; CDR3 DNA: TGTGCCAGTAGTATCGGGCTTGGCGCGGGCGCTAACTATGGCTACACCTTC; CDR3 protein: CASSIGLGAGANYGYTF
V gene: TRBV10-3; J gene: TRBJ1-3; D gene: -; clone size: -; CDR3 DNA: TGTGCCATCAGTGAGTCGAGTCGGAGCTCTGGAAACACCATATATTTT; CDR3 protein: CAISESSRSSGNTIYF
V gene: TRBV29-1; J gene: TRBJ2-3; D gene: TRBD2; clone size: -; CDR3 DNA: TGCAGCGTGGCGGGGACTAGCGGGGGGGCTCCCACAGATACGCAGTATTTT; CDR3 protein: CSVAGTSGGAPTDTQYF
V gene: TRBV5-5; J gene: TRBJ1-6; D gene: TRBD1; clone size: -; CDR3 DNA: TGTGCCAGCAGCTTGGACAGGGGGCTTACGACCTATAATTCACCCCTCCACTTT; CDR3 protein: CASSLDRGLTTYNSPLHF
V gene: TRBV28; J gene: TRBJ1-1; D gene: -; clone size: -; CDR3 DNA: TGTGCCAGCGGGAGGTATGAAGCTTTCTTT; CDR3 protein: CASGRYEAFF
V gene: TRBV28; J gene: TRBJ2-7; D gene: -; clone size: -; CDR3 DNA: TGTGCCAGCAGTCTGCTCCCAGCGGGCTCCTACGAGCAGTACTTC; CDR3 protein: CASSLLPAGSYEQYF
V gene: TRBV6-1; J gene: TRBJ2-2; D gene: -; clone size: -; CDR3 DNA: TGTGCCAGCAGTGAATTCGGGGCGAACACCGGGGAGCTGTTTTTT; CDR3 protein: CASSEFGANTGELFF
V gene: TRBV12-5; J gene: TRBJ2-2; D gene: TRBD1; clone size: -; CDR3 DNA: TGTGCTAGTGAACAGGGGGCCGGCGGGGAGCTGTTTTTT; CDR3 protein: CASEQGAGGELFF
V gene: TRBV7-6; J gene: TRBJ2-5; D gene: TRBD2; clone size: -; CDR3 DNA: TGTGCCAGCAACCCTAGCGGGTACCAAGAGACCCAGTACTTC; CDR3 protein: CASNPSGYQETQYF
V gene: TRBV10-3; J gene: TRBJ2-7; D gene: -; clone size: -; CDR3 DNA: TGTGCCATCAGGACCGTTGACTCTTTAGAGCAGTACTTC; CDR3 protein: CAIRTVDSLEQYF
V gene: TRBV30; J gene: TRBJ2-2; D gene: -; clone size: -; CDR3 DNA: TGTGCCTGGATCGACTGGGCCGGGGTACATAACACCGGGGAGCTGTTTTTT; CDR3 protein: CAWIDWAGVHNTGELFF
V gene: TRBV6-4; J gene: TRBJ1-2; D gene: -; clone size: once; CDR3 DNA: TGTGCCAGCCCCCACTTTGGCTACACCTTC; CDR3 protein: CASPHFGYTF
V gene: TRBV27; J gene: TRBJ2-3; D gene: -; clone size: -; CDR3 DNA: TGTGCCAGCAGTACTAGTACCACAGATACGCAGTATTTT; CDR3 protein: CASSTSTTDTQYF
V gene: TRBV19; J gene: TRBJ1-2; D gene: -; clone size: -; CDR3 DNA: TGTGCCAGTAGTATATCCCCTCGGGAGGCCTTAGTCTATGGCTACACCTTC; CDR3 protein: CASSISPREALVYGYTF
V gene: TRBV4-1; J gene: TRBJ2-5; D gene: -; clone size: -; CDR3 DNA: TGCGCCAGCAGCCAAGGCACCGGGTGGGAGACCCAGTACTTC; CDR3 protein: CASSQGTGWETQYF
V gene: TRBV30; J gene: TRBJ1-2; D gene: TRBD1; clone size: once; CDR3 DNA: TGTGCCTGGGAAAGCCGGGACAGGGTCAGCTATGGCTACACCTTC; CDR3 protein: CAWESRDRVSYGYTF
V gene: TRBV20-1; J gene: TRBJ2-7; D gene: -; clone size: -; CDR3 DNA: TGCAGTGCTAGGGGCCCCGAGCAGTACTTC; CDR3 protein: CSARGPEQYF
V gene: TRBV4-2; J gene: TRBJ2-2; D gene: TRBD1; clone size: once; CDR3 DNA: TGTGCCAGCAGCCCCACCCTAATACCGGGACAGGGTATTGATACGAACACCGGGGAGCTGTTTTTT; CDR3 protein: CASSPTLIPGQGIDTNTGELFF
V gene: TRBV11-2; J gene: TRBJ2-5; D gene: -; clone size: -; CDR3 DNA: TGTGCCAGCAGCTCCGACCCGGGACTCCAAGAGACCCAGTACTTC; CDR3 protein: CASSSDPGLQETQYF
V gene: TRBV6-5; J gene: TRBJ2-7; D gene: TRBD2; clone size: -; CDR3 DNA: TGTGCCAGCAAGGTTGCAAGCGGGGGTAATTACGAGCAGTACTTC; CDR3 protein: CASKVASGGNYEQYF
V gene: TRBV15; J gene: TRBJ2-3; D gene: -; clone size: -; CDR3 DNA: TGTGCCACCAGCCAGAGAGGACTACTGGGCACAGATACGCAGTATTTT; CDR3 protein: CATSQRGLLGTDTQYF